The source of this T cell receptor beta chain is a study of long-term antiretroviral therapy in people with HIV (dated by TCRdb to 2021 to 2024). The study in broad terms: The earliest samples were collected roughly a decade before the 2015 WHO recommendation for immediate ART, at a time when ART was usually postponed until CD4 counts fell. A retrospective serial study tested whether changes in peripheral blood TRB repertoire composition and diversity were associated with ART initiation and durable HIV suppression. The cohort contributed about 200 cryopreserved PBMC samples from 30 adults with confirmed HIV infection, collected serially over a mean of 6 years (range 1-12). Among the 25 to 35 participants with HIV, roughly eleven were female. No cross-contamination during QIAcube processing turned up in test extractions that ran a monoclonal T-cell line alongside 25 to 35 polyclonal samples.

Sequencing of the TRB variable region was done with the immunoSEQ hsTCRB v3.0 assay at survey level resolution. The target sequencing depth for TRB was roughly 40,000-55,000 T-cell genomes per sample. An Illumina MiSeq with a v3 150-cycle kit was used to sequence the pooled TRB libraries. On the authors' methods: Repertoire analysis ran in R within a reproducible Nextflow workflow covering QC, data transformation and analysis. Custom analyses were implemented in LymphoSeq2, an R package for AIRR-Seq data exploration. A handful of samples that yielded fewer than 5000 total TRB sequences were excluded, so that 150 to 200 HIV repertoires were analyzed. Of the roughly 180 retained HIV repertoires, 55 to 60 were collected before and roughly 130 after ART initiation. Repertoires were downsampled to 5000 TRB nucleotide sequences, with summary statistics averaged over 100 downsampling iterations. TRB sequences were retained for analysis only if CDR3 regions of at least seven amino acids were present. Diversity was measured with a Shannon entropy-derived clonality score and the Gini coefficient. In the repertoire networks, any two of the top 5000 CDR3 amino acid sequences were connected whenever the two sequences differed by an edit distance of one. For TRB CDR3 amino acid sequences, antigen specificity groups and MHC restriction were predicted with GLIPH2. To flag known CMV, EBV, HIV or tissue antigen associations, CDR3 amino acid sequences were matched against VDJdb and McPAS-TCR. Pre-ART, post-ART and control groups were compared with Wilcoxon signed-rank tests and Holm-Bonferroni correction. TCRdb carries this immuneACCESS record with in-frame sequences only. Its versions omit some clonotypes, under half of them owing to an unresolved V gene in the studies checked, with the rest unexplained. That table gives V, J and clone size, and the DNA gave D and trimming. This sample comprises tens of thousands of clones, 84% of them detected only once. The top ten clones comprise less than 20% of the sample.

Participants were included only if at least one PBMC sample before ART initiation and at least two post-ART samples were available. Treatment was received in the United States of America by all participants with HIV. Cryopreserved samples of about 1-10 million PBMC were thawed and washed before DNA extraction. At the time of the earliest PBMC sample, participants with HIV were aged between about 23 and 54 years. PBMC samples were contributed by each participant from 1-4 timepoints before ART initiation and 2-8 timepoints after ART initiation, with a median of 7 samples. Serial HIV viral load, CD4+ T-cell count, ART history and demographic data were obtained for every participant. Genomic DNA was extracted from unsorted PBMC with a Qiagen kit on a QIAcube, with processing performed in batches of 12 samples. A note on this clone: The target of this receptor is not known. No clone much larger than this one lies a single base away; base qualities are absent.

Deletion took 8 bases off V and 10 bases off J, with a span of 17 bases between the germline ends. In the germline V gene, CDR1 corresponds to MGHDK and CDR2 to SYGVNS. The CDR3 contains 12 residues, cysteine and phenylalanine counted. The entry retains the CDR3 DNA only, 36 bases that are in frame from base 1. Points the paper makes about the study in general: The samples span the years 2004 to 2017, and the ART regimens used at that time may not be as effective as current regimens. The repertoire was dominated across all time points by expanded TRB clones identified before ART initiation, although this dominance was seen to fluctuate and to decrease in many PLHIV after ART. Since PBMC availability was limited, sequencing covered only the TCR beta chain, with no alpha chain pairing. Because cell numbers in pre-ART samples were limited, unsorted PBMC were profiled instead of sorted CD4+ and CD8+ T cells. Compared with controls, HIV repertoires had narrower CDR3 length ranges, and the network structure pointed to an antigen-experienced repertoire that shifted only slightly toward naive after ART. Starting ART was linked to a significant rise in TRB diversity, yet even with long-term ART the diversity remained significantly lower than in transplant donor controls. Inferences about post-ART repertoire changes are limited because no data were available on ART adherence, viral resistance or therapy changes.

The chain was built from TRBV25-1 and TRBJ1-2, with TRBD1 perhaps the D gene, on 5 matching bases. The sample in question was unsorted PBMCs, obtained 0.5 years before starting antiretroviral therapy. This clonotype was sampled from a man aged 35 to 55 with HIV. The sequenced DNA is TGTGCCAGCCGAGCCGACAGCTTACTCTACACCTTC. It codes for CASRADSLLYTF.